Below are 27 T cell receptor beta chains sequenced from a single sample in a study of preoperative IRX-2 immunotherapy in early breast cancer. Treatment of the sample: preoperative locoregional IRX-2 cytokine immunotherapy. The assay was immunoSEQ multiplex PCR, and TCRdb's table has in-frame clones only and misses some. The repertoire holds 8,500 to 14,000 clones, with 75% to 90% as singletons. This specimen consisted of lymph node tissue, obtained before IRX-2 immunotherapy. These receptors all stem from a human donor with breast cancer.

This clone was found a few times. The genes are TRBV11-3 and TRBJ2-7, with D perhaps matching TRBD2 (5 bases). Germline CDR1 SGHNT, CDR2 YENEEA. V was cut by 5 bases and J by 3 bases, with 14 bases left in between. The CDR3 runs to 14 residues. The DNA of the CDR3 is TGTGCCAGCAGCCCCCCGGGGTCAGGCTACGAGCAGTACTTC. Protein product: CASSPPGSGYEQYF. Complete variable domain (other parts from reference TRBV11-3 and TRBJ2-7): EAGVVQSPRYKIIEKKQPVAFWCNPISGHNTLYWYLQNLGQGPELLIRYENEEAVDDSQLPKDRFSAERLKGVDSTLKIQPAELGDSAVYLCASSPPGSGYEQYFGPGTRLTVT.

CDR3 in amino acids: CASSRTGATGELFF. DNA for the CDR3: TGCGCCAGCAGCCGGACGGGTGCCACCGGGGAGCTGTTTTTT. This chain connects TRBV4-1 to TRBJ2-2; no reliable D call. CDR3 size: 14 residues. Germline-derived CDR1 and CDR2 are MGHRA and YSYEKL. V lost 4 bases and J lost 4, with 10 bases in between.

V is TRBV7-6 and J is TRBJ1-5, with no clear D. Germline CDR1 reads SGHVS; CDR2 reads FNYEAQ. Between the trimmed V and J ends, which lost 1 base and 3 bases, there was a span of 10 bases. This CDR3 has 15 amino acids. Here the CDR3 reads CASSLGSGNNQPQHF. The CDR3 DNA follows: TGTGCCAGCAGCTTAGGGTCGGGGAACAATCAGCCCCAGCATTTT.

The chain joins TRBV19 to TRBJ2-1; 11 bases fit TRBD2. Germline V gene lookup returns CDR1 LNHDA and CDR2 SQIVND (reference sequence). The CDR3 is made up of 16 amino acids. With 1 base clipped from V and 6 bases from J, the junction kept 5 bases outside the gene matches. For the CDR3, the DNA is TGTGCCAGTAGTATAGTATGGCTAGCGGGAGGCAATGAGCAGTTCTTC. As protein: CASSIVWLAGGNEQFF.

This chain connects TRBV28 to TRBJ2-1; perhaps TRBD1 as D (5 bases). V shed 2 bases and J shed 0 bases, with 11 bases lying between them. The CDR3 has 16 amino acids. The germline CDR1 and CDR2 sequences are MDHEN and SYDVKM. In DNA form, the CDR3 reads TGTGCCAGCAGTTTAGTCAGGGCAAGCTCCTACAATGAGCAGTTCTTC. Translating it yields CASSLVRASSYNEQFF. The variable domain in full, with the rest retrieved from reference TRBV28 and TRBJ2-1, is DVKVTQSSRYLVKRTGEKVFLECVQDMDHENMFWYRQDPGLGLRLIYFSYDVKMKEKGDIPEGYSVSREKKERFSLILESASTNQTSMYLCASSLVRASSYNEQFFGPGTRLTVL.

This chain connects TRBV28 to TRBJ2-7, with D tentatively TRBD2 (6 bases). Germline loops: CDR1 MDHEN, CDR2 SYDVKM. The CDR3 totals 16 residues. V dropped 7 bases and J dropped 6 bases, with 25 bases sitting between them. CDR3 amino acids: CASTSARGGQTGEQYF. For the CDR3, the DNA is TGTGCCAGCACCTCAGCCCGTGGAGGGCAAACCGGCGAGCAGTACTTC.

J is TRBJ1-5 and V is TRBV6-8, with D unresolved. Deletions cut 2 bases from V and 0 bases from J, with 8 bases between. Germline V CDR1 and CDR2: MNHGY, SAAAGT. The CDR3 contains 15 residues. The CDR3 reads CASSYRVNSNQPQHF. The DNA of the CDR3 is TGTGCCAGCAGTTACAGGGTAAATAGCAATCAGCCCCAGCATTTT.

J is TRBJ1-2 and V is TRBV18; D is ambiguous. Germline V gene data show CDR1 as KGHSH and CDR2 as LQKENI. With 5 bases removed from V and 6 bases from J, the gap between germline ends came to 16 bases. The CDR3 is 14 amino acids. The CDR3 is CASSGVWGTDGYTF. CDR3 bases: TGTGCCAGCTCAGGGGTTTGGGGAACAGATGGCTACACCTTC.

The gene calls are TRBV18 and TRBJ1-1; 10 bases are shared with TRBD1. The CDR3 is made up of 13 amino acids. Germline V gives CDR1 KGHSH, CDR2 LQKENI. Trimming removed 3 bases from V and 5 bases from J; junction bases left unmatched: 0. The CDR3 sequence: CASSPGQGTEAFF. In nucleotides, the CDR3 is TGTGCCAGCTCACCGGGACAGGGGACTGAAGCTTTCTTT.

The rearrangement uses TRBV19 and TRBJ1-5; D is perhaps TRBD1 (5 bases). Germline CDR1 LNHDA, CDR2 SQIVND (reference sequence). CDR3 size: 14 residues. Between the trimmed V and J ends, which lost 5 bases and 0 bases, there was a span of 8 bases. The CDR3 sequence: CASSGAASNQPQHF. CDR3 DNA sequence: TGTGCCAGTAGTGGGGCGGCTAGCAATCAGCCCCAGCATTTT.

This chain's CDR3 is CASSWGRNTEAFF. The CDR3 DNA sequence: TGTGCCAGCAGCTGGGGGAGGAACACTGAAGCTTTCTTT. The chain recombines TRBV28 with TRBJ1-1; TRBD1 might be the D (5 bases). Trimming cost V 6 bases and J 1 base, with 9 bases left between them. In germline, CDR1 is MDHEN, CDR2 SYDVKM. The CDR3 spans 13 residues.

This chain connects TRBV12-2 to TRBJ2-1; the DNA was not used to check the table's D call, TRBD2. TRBV12-2 is a pseudogene segment. This CDR3 contains 14 residues. This CDR3 reads CAGSTSSSFNEQFF. The CDR3 nucleotides are TGTGCCGGTTCGACTAGCTCCTCCTTCAATGAGCAGTTCTTC.

This clone was counted only a few times. The chain employs TRBV11-3 and TRBJ2-5; possible D gene TRBD1, 6 bases. Trimming stripped 4 bases from V and 0 bases from J, with 15 bases between. The CDR3 length is 16 residues. The germline V gene has CDR1 SGHNT and CDR2 YENEEA. Written as DNA, the CDR3 is TGTGCCAGCAGCTGGCGGCAACAGGGATACCAAGAGACCCAGTACTTC. This encodes CASSWRQQGYQETQYF.

The J gene is TRBJ2-4, the V gene TRBV18; the D gene is possibly TRBD1 (7 bases). The CDR3 spans 13 residues. V shed 2 bases and J shed 12 bases, with 14 bases lying between them. CDR1 and CDR2 from the germline V gene are KGHSH and LQKENI. DNA for the CDR3: TGTGCCAGCTCACCAGAGGGGGCGGAGGGTCAGTACTTC. It yields the protein CASSPEGAEGQYF. Combining the CDR3 with reference TRBV18 and TRBJ2-4 gives the whole variable domain NAGVMQNPRHLVRRRGQEARLRCSPMKGHSHVYWYRQLPEEGLKFMVYLQKENIIDESGMPKERFSAEFPKEGPSILRIQQVVRGDSAAYFCASSPEGAEGQYFGAGTRLSVL.

The V call is TRBV11-3, the J call TRBJ2-1, with 10 bases that match TRBD2. This CDR3 comprises 15 residues. Germline V CDR1 and CDR2: SGHNT, YENEEA. After removal of 3 bases from V and 4 bases from J, the junction contained 3 bases not matched to a gene. CDR3 DNA: TGTGCCAGCAGCTTCGGAGCGGGAGGGTACAATGAGCAGTTCTTC. It is translated as CASSFGAGGYNEQFF. The full variable domain, its missing parts supplied by reference TRBV11-3 and TRBJ2-1, is EAGVVQSPRYKIIEKKQPVAFWCNPISGHNTLYWYLQNLGQGPELLIRYENEEAVDDSQLPKDRFSAERLKGVDSTLKIQPAELGDSAVYLCASSFGAGGYNEQFFGPGTRLTVL.

This clone was seen only a few times. The genes are TRBV11-3 and TRBJ2-5; TRBD2 matches at 7 bases. CDR3 length equals 15 residues. V was clipped by 3 bases and J by 2 bases; unmatched bases: 6. Per the germline V gene, CDR1 is SGHNT and CDR2 is YENEEA. As DNA, the CDR3 is TGTGCCAGCAGCTTTCAAGCGGGACCTCAAGAGACCCAGTACTTC. Its protein is CASSFQAGPQETQYF.

DNA for the CDR3: TGTGCCAGCAGTTACCGCATTGGTACAGGGGAGACGAGCAATCAGCCCCAGCATTTT. Its protein product is CASSYRIGTGETSNQPQHF. V is TRBV6-8 and J is TRBJ1-5; TRBD1 agrees at 7 bases. V lost 2 bases to trimming and J lost 1 base; unmatched junction nucleotides: 14. The CDR3 loop spans 19 amino acids. The germline CDR1 and CDR2 sequences are MNHGY and SAAAGT.

The chain links TRBV23-1 to TRBJ2-7; 11 bases fit TRBD1. TRBV23-1 is identified as an open reading frame with a role that is uncertain. The CDR3 loop spans 15 amino acids. With 6 bases clipped from V and 3 bases from J, the junction kept 7 bases outside the gene matches. CDR3 DNA: TGCGCCAGCAGCTTGAGGGACAGGGGGGTCTACGAGCAGTACTTC. Translated: CASSLRDRGVYEQYF.

The rearrangement uses TRBV19 and TRBJ2-7, with 9 bases fitting TRBD1. V shed 6 bases, J shed 5 bases, and the junction held 8 bases outside the gene matches. Germline V gene sequence: CDR1 LNHDA, CDR2 SQIVND (reference sequence). The CDR3 spans 14 residues. CDR3 sequence (DNA): TGTGCCAGTAGACCCGGGACAGGGATGGACGAGCAGTACTTC. It encodes CASRPGTGMDEQYF. Supplemented by reference TRBV19 and TRBJ2-7, the full variable domain reads DGGITQSPKYLFRKEGQNVTLSCEQNLNHDAMYWYRQDPGQGLRLIYYSQIVNDFQKGDIAEGYSVSREKKESFPLTVTSAQKNPTAFYLCASRPGTGMDEQYFGPGTRLTVT.

The genes are TRBV19 and TRBJ2-7; TRBD1 matches 9 bases. This CDR3 spans 13 amino acids. Losses at the gene ends were 5 bases for V and 6 bases for J; bases not matched to a gene: 5. Germline loops: CDR1 LNHDA, CDR2 SQIVND (reference sequence). The CDR3 nucleotides are TGTGCCAGTAGTCGGGACAGGGTAACCGAGCAGTACTTC. It translates to CASSRDRVTEQYF.

The J gene is TRBJ1-2, the V gene TRBV6-8, with D tentatively TRBD1 (5 bases). This CDR3 comprises 12 residues. V gave up 8 bases and J gave up 4 bases, with 11 bases separating them. CDR1 and CDR2 (germline): MNHGY, SAAAGT. CDR3 sequence: CASRIQGYGYTF. CDR3 nucleotide sequence: TGTGCCAGCCGAATCCAGGGCTATGGCTACACCTTC.

A word on this clone: The junction differs from germline at one of its ends, possibly a read error. The chain couples TRBV15 to TRBJ1-1; no clear D gene. The length of the CDR3 is 14 residues. In germline, CDR1 is LNHNV, CDR2 YYDKDF (reference sequence). CDR3 nucleotide sequence: TGTGCCAGCAGCTTAACCGGGCGCGACACTGAAGCTTTCTTT. Its protein product is CASSLTGRDTEAFF.

This clone was found once. This chain joins TRBV11-3 and TRBJ2-3, with 9 bases that match TRBD2. In germline, CDR1 is SGHNT, CDR2 YENEEA. The CDR3 loop spans 15 amino acids. After removal of 3 bases from V and 6 bases from J, the junction contained 7 bases not matched to a gene. The CDR3 sequence: CASSLTAGGPDTQYF. CDR3 in DNA: TGTGCCAGCAGCTTGACGGCGGGAGGGCCTGATACGCAGTATTTT.

The rearrangement uses TRBV14 and TRBJ2-1; perhaps TRBD1 as D (5 bases). CDR1 and CDR2 from the germline V gene are SGHDN and FVKESK. The CDR3 spans 16 residues. Between the trimmed V and J ends, which lost 0 bases and 4 bases, there was a span of 13 bases. The CDR3 protein is CASSQDETDSYNEQFF. The CDR3 DNA sequence: TGTGCCAGCAGCCAAGATGAGACAGATTCTTACAATGAGCAGTTCTTC.

V and J are TRBV6-8 and TRBJ2-3, with TRBD1 matching over 7 bases. Germline V gene sequence: CDR1 MNHGY, CDR2 SAAAGT. V was pared by 5 bases and J by 7 bases, with 9 bases of the junction left unmatched. This CDR3 contains 14 residues. This CDR3 is CASSPRQGTNTQYF. CDR3 sequence (DNA): TGTGCCAGCAGTCCTCGACAGGGTACGAATACGCAGTATTTT.

The chain links TRBV19 to TRBJ2-2; 8 nucleotides line up with TRBD2. The ends lost 7 bases at V and 7 bases at J; junction bases unmatched: 5. This CDR3 has 13 residues. Looked up from germline, CDR1 is LNHDA and CDR2 is SQIVND (reference sequence). CDR3 region: CASKRSGNGELFF. CDR3 bases: TGTGCCAGTAAGCGTAGCGGGAACGGGGAGCTGTTTTTT.

CDR3 amino acids: CASSLGTGSEAFF. In nucleotides, the CDR3 is TGTGCCAGCAGTCTCGGGACAGGGTCTGAAGCTTTCTTT. The genes are TRBV6-8 and TRBJ1-1; TRBD1 matches 9 bases. The germline V gene encodes CDR1 MNHGY and CDR2 SAAAGT. V shed 5 bases and J 6 bases; nucleotides not matched to a gene: 4. The CDR3 has 13 amino acids.